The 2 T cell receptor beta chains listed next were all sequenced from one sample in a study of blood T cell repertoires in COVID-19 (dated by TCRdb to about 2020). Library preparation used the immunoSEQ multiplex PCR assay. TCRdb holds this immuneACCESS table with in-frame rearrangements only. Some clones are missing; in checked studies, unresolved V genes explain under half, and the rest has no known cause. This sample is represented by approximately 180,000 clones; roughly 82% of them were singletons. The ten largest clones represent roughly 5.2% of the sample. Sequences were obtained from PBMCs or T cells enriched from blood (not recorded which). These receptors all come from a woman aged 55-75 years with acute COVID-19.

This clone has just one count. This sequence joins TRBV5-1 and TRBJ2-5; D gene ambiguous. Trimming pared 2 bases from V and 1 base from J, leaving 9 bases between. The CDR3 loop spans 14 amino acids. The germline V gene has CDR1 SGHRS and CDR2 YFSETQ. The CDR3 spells CASSLPETQETQYF. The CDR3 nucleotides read TGCGCCAGCAGCTTACCAGAAACCCAAGAGACCCAGTACTTC.

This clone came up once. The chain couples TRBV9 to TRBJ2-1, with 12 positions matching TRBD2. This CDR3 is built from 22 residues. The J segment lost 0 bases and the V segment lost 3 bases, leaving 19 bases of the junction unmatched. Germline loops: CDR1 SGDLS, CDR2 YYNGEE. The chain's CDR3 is CASSAPWGASGRGGSSYNEQFF. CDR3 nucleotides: TGTGCCAGCAGCGCCCCCTGGGGGGCTAGCGGGAGGGGAGGGAGCTCCTACAATGAGCAGTTCTTC.